This T cell receptor (beta chain) was sequenced during a study of blood T cell repertoires in COVID-19. TCRdb's copy holds only in-frame clones and misses some; the assay was immunoSEQ multiplex PCR. The data show 200,000 to 250,000 clones, about 82% seen once. There are 15 residues in the CDR3. CDR1 is SGHTS, CDR2 YDEGEE, per germline. The junction had 1 base not matched to a gene; V was cut back by 3 bases and J by 1 base. The receptor's source is a woman between 50 and 59 years old who had recovered from COVID-19. The chain combines TRBV5-8 with TRBJ1-6; 7 bases are a match to TRBD1. The sequenced sample was PBMCs or T cells enriched from blood (not recorded which). Here the CDR3 DNA reads TGTGCCAGCAGCTGGGGACAGTCCTATAATTCACCCCTCCACTTT. Its translation: CASSWGQSYNSPLHF.